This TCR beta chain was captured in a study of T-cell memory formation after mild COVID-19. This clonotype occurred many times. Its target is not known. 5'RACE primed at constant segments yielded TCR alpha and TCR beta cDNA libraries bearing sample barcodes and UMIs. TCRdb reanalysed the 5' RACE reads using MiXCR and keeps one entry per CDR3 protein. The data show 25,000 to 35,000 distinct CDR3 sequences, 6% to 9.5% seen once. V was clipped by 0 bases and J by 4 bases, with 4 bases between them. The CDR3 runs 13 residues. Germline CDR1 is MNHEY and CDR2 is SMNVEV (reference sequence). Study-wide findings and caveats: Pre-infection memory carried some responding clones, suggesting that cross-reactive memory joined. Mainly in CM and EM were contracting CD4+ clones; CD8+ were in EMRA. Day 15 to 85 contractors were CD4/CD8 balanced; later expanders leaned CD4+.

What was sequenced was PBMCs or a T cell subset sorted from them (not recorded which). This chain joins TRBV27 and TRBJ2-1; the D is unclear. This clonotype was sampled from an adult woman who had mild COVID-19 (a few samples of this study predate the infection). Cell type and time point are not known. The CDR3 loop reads CASSLSVYNEQFF. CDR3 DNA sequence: TGTGCCAGCAGTTTATCGGTGTACAATGAGCAGTTCTTC.